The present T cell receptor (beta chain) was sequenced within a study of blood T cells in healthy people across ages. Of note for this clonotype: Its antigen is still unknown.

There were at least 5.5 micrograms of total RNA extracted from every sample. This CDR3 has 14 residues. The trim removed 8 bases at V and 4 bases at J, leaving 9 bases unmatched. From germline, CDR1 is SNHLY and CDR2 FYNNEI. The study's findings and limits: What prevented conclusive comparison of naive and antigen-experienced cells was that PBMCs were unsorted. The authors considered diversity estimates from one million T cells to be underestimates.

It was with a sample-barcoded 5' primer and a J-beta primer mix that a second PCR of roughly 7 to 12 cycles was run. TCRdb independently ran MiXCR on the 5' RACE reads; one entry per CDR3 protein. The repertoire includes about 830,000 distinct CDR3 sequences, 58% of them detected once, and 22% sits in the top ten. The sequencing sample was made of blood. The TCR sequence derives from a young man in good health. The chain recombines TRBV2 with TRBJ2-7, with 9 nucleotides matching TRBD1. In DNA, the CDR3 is TGTGCCAGCCTTGAGGCGGGACAGGGATACGAGCAGTACTTC. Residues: CASLEAGQGYEQYF. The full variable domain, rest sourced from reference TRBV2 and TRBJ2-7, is EPEVTQTPSHQVTQMGQEVILRCVPISNHLYFYWYRQILGQKVEFLVSFYNNEISEKSEIFDDQFSVERPDGSNFTLKIRSTKLEDSAMYFCASLEAGQGYEQYFGPGTRLTVT.